This TCR beta chain was observed in a study of cytomegalovirus exposure and HLA in healthy donors. Study-wide background: Approximately 180 million T cells yielded 120 million or so unique TCR beta sequences, as an earlier analysis found.

Use of 60 Vbeta and 13 Jbeta primers characterized the PCR. Sequencing was performed with immunoSEQ multiplex PCR; in TCRdb, only in-frame clones are kept and a portion is missing. The table records tens of thousands of clones, 70% to 75% of them present only once. Germline V gives CDR1 MDHEN, CDR2 SYDVKM. V was trimmed by 5 bases and J by 3 bases, leaving 8 bases between them. CDR3 length: 12 amino acids. Sequencing was done on a sample of PBMCs. This sequence was found in a man aged 30 to 45 in good health and CMV-seropositive. The chain combines TRBV28 with TRBJ2-7; a weak D match, TRBD1 (5 bases). CDR3 in DNA: TGTGCCAGCAGTACTGACAGCTACGAGCAGTACTTC. Its translation is CASSTDSYEQYF.